The source of this T cell receptor beta chain is a study of blood T cell repertoires in COVID-19 (dated by TCRdb to 2018 to 2020). Study-level background: Samples from collaborators originated in the United States, Italy and Spain and spanned both the acute and convalescent phases of COVID-19. Where available, HLA class I and class II types were taken from metadata supplied by the sample provider and were not determined by assay-based typing. A de-identified subject ID, COVID-19 status, age in years and sex were almost always included in the sample metadata. The dataset comprised deeply sampled blood TCRbeta repertoires from subjects exposed to, actively infected with, or recovered from COVID-19. The material from the prospective study consisted of cDNA or gDNA derived from T cells, B-cell-depleted T cells, or PBMCs. Samples came from the ongoing ImmuneRACE study (first 160 participants) plus 1,254 subjects from 6 global collaborators. The repertoires were released in a freely available public database intended as a resource for research on the immune response to SARS-CoV-2. Study-wide conclusions, independent of this receptor: Clinical and demographic metadata were provided uncurated, with the amount varying by source and participant.

TCRbeta CDR3 regions were amplified from genomic DNA by means of the immunoSEQ Assay, a bias-controlled multiplex PCR. In the authors' own workflow: Nucleated cell counts per sample were estimated from amplification of reference gene primers within the assay. To quantify the absolute abundance of each unique TCRbeta CDR3 rearrangement, sequence reads were collapsed and filtered. Productive Simpson clonality was computed per sample as the square root of Simpson's diversity index over productive rearrangements. TCRdb obtained this table from immuneACCESS and retained in-frame rearrangements with V and J assigned. These tables miss some clones; where compared with another copy, unresolved V genes account for less than half of the shortfall, and the remainder is unexplained. V, J and clone size reflect that table, while D and trimming were determined from the DNA. The sample contains approximately 150,000 clones, approximately 87% of them found a single time. Together, the top ten hold roughly 4% of the sample.

The collaborating institutions used their own protocols to collect whole blood in K2EDTA tubes. For TCRbeta analysis, collaborator samples were shipped as frozen whole blood, as isolated PBMCs, or as DNA extracted from either sample type. There are 16 amino acids in the CDR3, from cysteine to phenylalanine inclusive. The read is trimmed to its CDR3 DNA, 48 bases read in frame from base 1. For CDR1 and CDR2, the germline V gene (reference sequence) lists SEHNR and FQNEAQ. Germline trimming amounts to 3 bases on V and 6 bases on J, with 6 as the count of junction bases outside the gene matches. As regards this clone: Its antigen remains undetermined. It has no much larger one-base neighbor in the sample; base qualities were not kept.

The V gene is TRBV7-9 and the J gene is TRBJ2-2; 11 of the junction bases match TRBD1. The TCR comes from a woman in her seventies with acute or convalescent COVID-19. Sequencing used peripheral blood. CDR3 region: CASSFPGQGVPGELFF. DNA sequence: TGTGCCAGCAGCTTTCCGGGACAGGGGGTACCCGGGGAGCTGTTTTTT.